A selection of T cell receptor beta chains follows, all from one sample in a study of CD8+CD57+ T cells in acquired aplastic anemia. TCRdb reprocessed the reads with MiXCR, giving one entry per CDR3 protein. The sample contains some 150,000 distinct CDR3 sequences, 52% of which appear only once. Sequenced material: sorted CD4+, CD8+, or CD8+CD57+ T cells (not recorded which) from PBMCs. Source of these receptors: a human donor with aplastic anemia. The CDR3 runs from the conserved cysteine through the conserved F or W. D genes are given only for firm matches. Clone size appears in some rows only: once, few, many, or a class for an expanded clone.

d_gene,j_gene,abundance,v_gene,CDR3aa,CDR3nt
.,TRBJ1-1,few,TRBV7-9,CASSLDSFEAFF,TGTGCCAGCAGCCTAGACAGCTTCGAAGCTTTCTTT
.,TRBJ2-3,.,TRBV20-1,CSAGGGWSHTSTDTQYF,TGCAGTGCTGGGGGAGGTTGGAGCCACACTAGCACAGATACGCAGTATTTT
.,TRBJ2-5,many,TRBV19,CASSSGEETQYF,TGTGCCAGTAGTTCTGGAGAAGAGACCCAGTACTTC
TRBD1,TRBJ2-7,.,TRBV11-2,CASRTGPEQYF,TGTGCCAGCAGGACAGGGCCCGAGCAGTACTTC
TRBD1,TRBJ1-2,.,TRBV19,CASSIAGTGGYGYTF,TGTGCCAGTAGTATAGCTGGGACAGGAGGATATGGCTACACCTTC
.,TRBJ1-6,many,TRBV10-1,CARKEGSPLHF,TGCGCCAGGAAGGAGGGCTCACCCCTCCACTTT
TRBD2,TRBJ2-1,.,TRBV10-3,CAISEGTSARGEQFF,TGTGCCATCAGTGAAGGGACTAGCGCCCGAGGAGAGCAGTTCTTC
.,TRBJ1-5,.,TRBV20-1,CSAMIGPPNQPQHF,TGCAGTGCTATGATCGGTCCACCCAATCAGCCCCAGCATTTT
.,TRBJ2-5,many,TRBV5-4,CASSLGTGETQYF,TGTGCCAGCAGCTTGGGAACAGGGGAGACCCAGTACTTC
.,TRBJ1-2,.,TRBV24-1,CATSDQKGTGSNYGYTF,TGTGCCACCAGTGACCAAAAGGGTACAGGGAGTAACTATGGCTACACCTTC
.,TRBJ1-5,.,TRBV2,CASSQGPLPYDSNQPQHF,TGTGCCAGCAGCCAAGGGCCCCTCCCATACGATAGCAATCAGCCCCAGCATTTT
.,TRBJ2-7,few,TRBV7-6,CASSFGESYEQYF,TGTGCCAGCAGCTTCGGGGAGTCCTACGAGCAGTACTTC
.,TRBJ2-7,.,TRBV20-1,CSARDGAAGSIEQYF,TGCAGTGCTAGAGATGGGGCAGCTGGGTCCATCGAGCAGTACTTC
TRBD1,TRBJ2-7,many,TRBV7-8,CASSFDRAYEQYF,TGTGCCAGCAGCTTCGACAGGGCCTACGAGCAGTACTTC
.,TRBJ2-2,many,TRBV5-6,CASSLIWVGNTGELFF,TGTGCCAGCAGCTTGATCTGGGTGGGGAACACCGGGGAGCTGTTTTTT
.,TRBJ2-1,few,TRBV24-1,CATSDPVALGADEQFF,TGTGCCACCAGTGATCCTGTAGCGCTCGGGGCCGATGAGCAGTTCTTC
.,TRBJ2-5,.,TRBV20-1,CSASGLHPVFETQYF,TGCAGTGCTAGCGGACTCCACCCGGTATTCGAGACCCAGTACTTC
.,TRBJ2-7,many,TRBV25-1,CASSLGVLQYF,TGTGCCAGCAGTCTGGGGGTCCTACAGTACTTC
.,TRBJ1-3,many,TRBV4-3,CASSQDPVSTIYF,TGCGCCAGCAGCCAAGATCCGGTGAGCACCATATATTTT
TRBD1,TRBJ1-3,.,TRBV2,CASSGRGPSSGNTIYF,TGTGCCAGCAGTGGCAGGGGGCCCAGCTCTGGAAACACCATATATTTT
.,TRBJ1-1,few,TRBV19,CASSIGAGETTEAFF,TGTGCCAGTAGTATAGGTGCAGGGGAGACCACTGAAGCTTTCTTT
.,TRBJ2-6,.,TRBV20-1,CSASRAFSGANVLTF,TGCAGTGCTAGCAGGGCCTTCTCTGGGGCCAACGTCCTGACTTTC
.,TRBJ2-7,.,TRBV12-3/TRBV12-4,CASNIGPSYEQYF,TGTGCCAGCAACATTGGGCCCTCCTACGAGCAGTACTTC
.,TRBJ1-1,few,TRBV2,CASSFQQGNTEAFF,TGTGCCAGCAGTTTCCAACAGGGGAACACTGAAGCTTTCTTT
TRBD1,TRBJ1-6,many,TRBV7-9,CASSAGGPLHF,TGTGCCAGCAGCGCAGGGGGACCCCTCCACTTT
TRBD2,TRBJ2-5,.,TRBV2,CASSVTSGVSQYF,TGTGCCAGCAGTGTGACTAGCGGGGTTAGCCAGTACTTC
.,TRBJ1-2,many,TRBV5-1,CASSPRRPQTLSNYGYTF,TGCGCCAGCAGCCCGCGCCGGCCACAGACACTCTCTAACTATGGCTACACCTTC
.,TRBJ2-5,.,TRBV6-2/TRBV6-3,CASSYKPPQVGGPGETQYF,TGTGCCAGCAGTTACAAGCCCCCTCAGGTGGGGGGGCCGGGAGAGACCCAGTACTTC
.,TRBJ2-3,many,TRBV2,CASSLKPGADTQYF,TGTGCCAGCAGTCTAAAGCCTGGGGCAGATACGCAGTATTTT